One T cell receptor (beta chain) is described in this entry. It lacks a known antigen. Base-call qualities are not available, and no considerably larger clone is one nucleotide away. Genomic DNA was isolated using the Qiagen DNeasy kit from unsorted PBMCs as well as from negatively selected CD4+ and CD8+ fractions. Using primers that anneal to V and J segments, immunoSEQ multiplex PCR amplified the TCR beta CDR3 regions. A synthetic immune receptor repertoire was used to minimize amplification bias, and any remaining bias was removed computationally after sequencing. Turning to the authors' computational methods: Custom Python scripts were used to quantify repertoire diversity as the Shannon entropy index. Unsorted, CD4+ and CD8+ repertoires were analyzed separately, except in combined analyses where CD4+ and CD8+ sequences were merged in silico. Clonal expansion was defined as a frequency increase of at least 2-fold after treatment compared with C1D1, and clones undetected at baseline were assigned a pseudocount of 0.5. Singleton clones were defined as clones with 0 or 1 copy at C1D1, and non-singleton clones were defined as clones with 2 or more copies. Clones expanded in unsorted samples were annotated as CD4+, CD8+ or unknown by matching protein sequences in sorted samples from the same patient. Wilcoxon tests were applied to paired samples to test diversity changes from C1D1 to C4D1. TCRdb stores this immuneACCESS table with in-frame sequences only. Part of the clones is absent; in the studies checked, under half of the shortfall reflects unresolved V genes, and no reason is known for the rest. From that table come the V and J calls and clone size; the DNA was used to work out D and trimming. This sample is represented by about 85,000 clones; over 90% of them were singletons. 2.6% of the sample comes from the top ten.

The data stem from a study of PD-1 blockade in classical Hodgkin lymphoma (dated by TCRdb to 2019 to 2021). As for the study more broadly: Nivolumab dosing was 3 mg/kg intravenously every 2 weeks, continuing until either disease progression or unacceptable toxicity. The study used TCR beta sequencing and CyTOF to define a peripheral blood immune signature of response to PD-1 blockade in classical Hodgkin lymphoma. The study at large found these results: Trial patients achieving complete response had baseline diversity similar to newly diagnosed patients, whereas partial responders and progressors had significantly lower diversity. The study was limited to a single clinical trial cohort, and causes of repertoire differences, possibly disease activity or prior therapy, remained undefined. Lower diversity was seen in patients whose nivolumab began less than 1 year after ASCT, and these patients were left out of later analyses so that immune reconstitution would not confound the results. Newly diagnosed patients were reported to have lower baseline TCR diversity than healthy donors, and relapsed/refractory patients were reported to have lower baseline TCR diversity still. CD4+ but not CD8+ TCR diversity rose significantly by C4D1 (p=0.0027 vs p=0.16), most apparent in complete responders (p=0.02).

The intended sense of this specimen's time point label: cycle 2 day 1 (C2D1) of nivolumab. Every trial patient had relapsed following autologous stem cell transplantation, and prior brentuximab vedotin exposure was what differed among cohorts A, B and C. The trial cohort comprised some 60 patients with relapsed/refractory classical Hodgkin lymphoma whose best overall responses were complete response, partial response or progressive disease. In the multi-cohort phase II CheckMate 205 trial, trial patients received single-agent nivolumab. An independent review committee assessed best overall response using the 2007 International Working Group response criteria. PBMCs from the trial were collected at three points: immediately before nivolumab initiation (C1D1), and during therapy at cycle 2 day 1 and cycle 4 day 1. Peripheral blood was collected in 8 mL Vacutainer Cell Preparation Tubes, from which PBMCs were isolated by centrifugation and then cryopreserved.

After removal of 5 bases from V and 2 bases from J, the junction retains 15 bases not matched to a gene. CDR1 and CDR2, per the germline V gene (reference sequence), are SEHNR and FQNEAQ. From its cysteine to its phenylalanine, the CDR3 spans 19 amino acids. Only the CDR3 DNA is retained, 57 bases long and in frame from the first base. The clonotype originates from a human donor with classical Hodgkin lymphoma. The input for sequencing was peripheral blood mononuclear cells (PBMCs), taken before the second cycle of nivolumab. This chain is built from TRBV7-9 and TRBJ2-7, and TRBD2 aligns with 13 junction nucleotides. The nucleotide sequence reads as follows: TGTGCCAGCAGCCCTCCGAGCGTGACTAGCGGGAGGCTTCCCTACGAGCAGTACTTC. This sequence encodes CASSPPSVTSGRLPYEQYF.